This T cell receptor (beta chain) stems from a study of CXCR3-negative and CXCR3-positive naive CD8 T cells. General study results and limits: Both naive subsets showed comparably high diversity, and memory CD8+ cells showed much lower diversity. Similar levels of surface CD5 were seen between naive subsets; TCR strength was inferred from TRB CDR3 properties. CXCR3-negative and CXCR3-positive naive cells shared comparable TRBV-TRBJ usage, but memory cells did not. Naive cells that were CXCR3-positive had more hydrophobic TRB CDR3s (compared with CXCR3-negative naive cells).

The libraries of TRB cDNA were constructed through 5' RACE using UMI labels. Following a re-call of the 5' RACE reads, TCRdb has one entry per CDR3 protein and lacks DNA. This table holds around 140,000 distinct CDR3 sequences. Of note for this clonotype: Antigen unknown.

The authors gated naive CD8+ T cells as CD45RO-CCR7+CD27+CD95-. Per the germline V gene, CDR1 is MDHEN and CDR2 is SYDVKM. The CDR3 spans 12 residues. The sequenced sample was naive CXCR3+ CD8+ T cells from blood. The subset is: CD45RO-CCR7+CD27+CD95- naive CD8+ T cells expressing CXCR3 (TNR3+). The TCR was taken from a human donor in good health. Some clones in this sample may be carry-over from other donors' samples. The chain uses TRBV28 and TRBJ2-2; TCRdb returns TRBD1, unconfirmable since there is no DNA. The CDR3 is CASSPGGHELFF. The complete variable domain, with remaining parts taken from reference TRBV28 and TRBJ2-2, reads DVKVTQSSRYLVKRTGEKVFLECVQDMDHENMFWYRQDPGLGLRLIYFSYDVKMKEKGDIPEGYSVSREKKERFSLILESASTNQTSMYLCASSPGGHELFFGEGSRLTVL.